The table lists the clone carrying this T cell receptor (beta chain) with many counts. Its specificity is not known. The sample comes from a study of CD8+CD57+ T cells in acquired aplastic anemia. The CDR3 is 14 amino acids. Between the trimmed V and J ends, which lost 1 base and 9 bases, there was a span of 13 bases. In germline, CDR1 is MGHRA, CDR2 YSYEKL. Study results and caveats: Patients and controls had CD8+ Simpson's diversity values that were not significantly distinct. Found in both controls and patients were approximately 31 CD8+ CDR3 sequences.

An expansion of CD8+CD57+ cells by flow cytometry had been shown in patients chosen for sequencing. Every patient was diagnosed with severe acquired aplastic anemia. TCR beta VDJ and CDR3 profiling used genomic DNA as template. TCRdb itself ran the reads through MiXCR, one entry per CDR3 protein. The data show a few hundred thousand distinct CDR3 sequences, 56% seen once. The clonotype was recovered from a human donor with aplastic anemia. This chain uses TRBV4-1 with TRBJ2-1; TRBD1 might be the D (6 bases). Sequences were obtained from sorted CD4+, CD8+, or CD8+CD57+ T cells (not recorded which) from PBMCs. The CDR3 DNA sequence: TGCGCCAGCAGCCAAGTGATACAGGGAGTTGAGCAGTTCTTC. This sequence encodes CASSQVIQGVEQFF.